This T cell receptor (beta chain) was recovered during a study of technical replicates of blood from several donors. This clone is a singleton in its sample. J gave up 3 bases and V 6 bases, and 9 bases lay outside the gene matches. Germline V lookup: CDR1 GTSNPN, CDR2 SVGIG (reference sequence). The length of the CDR3 is 14 residues. Produced via immunoSEQ multiplex PCR; TCRdb's table is partial and in-frame only. This table has under 50,000 clones, roughly 96% appearing once. This clonotype was obtained from a human donor in good health. The chain has TRBV30 and TRBJ1-1, with 8 bases lining up with TRBD1. Source material: T cells isolated from PBMCs. The CDR3 nucleotides are TGTGCCTGTTTTTACAGGGGGGTACACACTGAAGCTTTCTTT. It yields the protein CACFYRGVHTEAFF.